This T cell receptor (beta chain) comes out of a study of spatial heterogeneity in lung cancer. One entry per CDR3 protein, called by TCRdb with MiXCR from the 5' RACE reads. The table has 15,000 to 20,000 distinct CDR3 sequences, 9.2% seen once; the top ten hold around 21%. The time point is: blood at routine non-recurrence follow-up after resection. This CDR3 spans 15 amino acids. V lost 5 bases to trimming and J lost 3 bases; unmatched junction nucleotides: 8. Germline assignment: CDR1 LNHDA and CDR2 SQIVND (reference sequence). The specimen was PBMCs, collected at follow-up. The rearrangement joins TRBV19 to TRBJ2-5; 8 bases map to TRBD1. This TCR was recovered from a male donor with early-stage non-small cell lung cancer. DNA for the CDR3: TGTGCCAGTAGTTGGCAGGGGGCCCTAGAAGAGACCCAGTACTTC. Protein product: CASSWQGALEETQYF.